This T cell receptor beta chain is drawn from a study of monozygotic twins with inflammatory bowel disease. The input for each TCR library was roughly 3,800 ng of total RNA. Eight distinct reactions (per sample) were used to make the cDNA. TCRdb reanalyzed the 5' RACE reads, giving one entry per CDR3 protein sequence and no DNA. The repertoire shows 80,000 or so distinct CDR3 sequences; the top ten hold 7.4%. CDR1 and CDR2 from the germline V gene are DFQATT and SNEGSKA (reference sequence). This CDR3 has 14 residues. This receptor was identified in a human donor with ulcerative colitis or Crohn's disease, or a healthy co-twin of an affected twin (not recorded which). Sequencing was performed on blood. The chain carries TRBV20-1 and TRBJ2-1; the D call of TRBD2 rests on TCRdb alone, since no DNA is present to check it. The CDR3 spells CSAREWGLAGEQFF.